The rows below give T cell receptor beta chains drawn from one sample of a study of T cells after yellow fever vaccination. TCRdb reprocessed the 5' RACE reads with MiXCR, giving one entry per CDR3 protein. The data contain about 550,000 distinct CDR3 sequences, about a fifth of them seen just once; the ten biggest clones take up about 13%. This sample comprised PBMCs, obtained 15 days after the yellow fever booster vaccination. The receptors were gathered from a man aged 30-40 years who received the YFV17D yellow fever vaccine. Each CDR3 is given with its conserved first and last residue. Fields, in order: V gene, CDR3 protein.

v_gene: TRBV4-2; CDR3aa: CASSQDNRYEQYF
v_gene: TRBV29-1; CDR3aa: CSARLAGGPHEQYF
v_gene: TRBV29-1; CDR3aa: CSVEGRTGGREQYF
v_gene: TRBV4-2; CDR3aa: CASSQDRSEGVYNEQFF
v_gene: TRBV3-1; CDR3aa: CASSQHLAGYTDTQYF
v_gene: TRBV5-1; CDR3aa: CASSSSGIDTGELFF
v_gene: TRBV3-1; CDR3aa: CASSQAHPLKSSYNEQFF
v_gene: TRBV11-3; CDR3aa: CASSLLASSSYNEQFF
v_gene: TRBV5-1; CDR3aa: CASSLELSGWKTKNIQYF
v_gene: TRBV24-1; CDR3aa: CATSDRTGGLYNQPQHF
v_gene: TRBV12-3/TRBV12-4; CDR3aa: CASSFLTSGGNEQFF
v_gene: TRBV20-1; CDR3aa: CSARWGSGETTDTQYF
v_gene: TRBV2; CDR3aa: CASRTENTGELFF
v_gene: TRBV6-6; CDR3aa: CATDRVGTQYF
v_gene: TRBV7-2; CDR3aa: CASSPLLGGELFF
v_gene: TRBV6-1; CDR3aa: CASSDSGNTGELFF
v_gene: TRBV7-9; CDR3aa: CASSHRGGLAGKVEQFF
v_gene: TRBV12-5; CDR3aa: CASGLSTDSAQHF
v_gene: TRBV20-1; CDR3aa: CSAETGQGTSYEQYF
v_gene: TRBV2; CDR3aa: CARAGARAETQYF
v_gene: TRBV6-2/TRBV6-3; CDR3aa: CASGRPGTRGNTIYF
v_gene: TRBV5-1; CDR3aa: CASSLAGGGEEIF
v_gene: TRBV15; CDR3aa: CATSVRAQETQYF
v_gene: TRBV20-1; CDR3aa: CSARAGTGGLPQHF
v_gene: TRBV12-3/TRBV12-4; CDR3aa: CASRVGEASYEQYF
v_gene: TRBV7-9; CDR3aa: CASSQIPRARKHIQYF
v_gene: TRBV5-1; CDR3aa: CASSINTGYQETQYF
v_gene: TRBV10-3; CDR3aa: CAIGLTSSQETQYF
v_gene: TRBV12-3/TRBV12-4; CDR3aa: CASTNRRMNTEAFF
v_gene: TRBV9; CDR3aa: CASSVGQGIGELFF
v_gene: TRBV12-3/TRBV12-4; CDR3aa: CASRATGSPGANVLTF
v_gene: TRBV25-1; CDR3aa: CASSASGSIQFF
v_gene: TRBV5-1; CDR3aa: CASRGTRGNLPKNIQYF
v_gene: TRBV10-1; CDR3aa: CASSESGLSYEQYF
v_gene: TRBV29-1; CDR3aa: CSLGQANYGYTF
v_gene: TRBV24-1; CDR3aa: CATSEPTSGRSNEQFF
v_gene: TRBV7-9; CDR3aa: CASSLAWSQKITYEQYF
v_gene: TRBV11-2; CDR3aa: CASSLEWREYNEQFF
v_gene: TRBV29-1; CDR3aa: CSVERTGGSEQFF
v_gene: TRBV20-1; CDR3aa: CSGVGRNEQFF
v_gene: TRBV29-1; CDR3aa: CSVARGTRDTSEQYF
v_gene: TRBV27; CDR3aa: CASSGGRAVTQYF
v_gene: TRBV20-1; CDR3aa: CSGLRGGAKGTEAFF
v_gene: TRBV19; CDR3aa: CASRSPGRENTGELFF
v_gene: TRBV5-1; CDR3aa: CASRTQGWETQYF
v_gene: TRBV12-3/TRBV12-4; CDR3aa: CATRDRNTIYF
v_gene: TRBV6-6; CDR3aa: CASPRAENTEAFF
v_gene: TRBV9; CDR3aa: CASSPSGRYPAEAFF
v_gene: TRBV5-1; CDR3aa: CASSQGLASGTYEQYF
v_gene: TRBV20-1; CDR3aa: CSARGVAGRRTNEQFF
v_gene: TRBV3-1; CDR3aa: CASSPFTGAQPQHF
v_gene: TRBV12-3/TRBV12-4; CDR3aa: CASSWAMNTEAFF
v_gene: TRBV18; CDR3aa: CASSDRTGATQYF
v_gene: TRBV15; CDR3aa: CATSRDGTSTDTQYF
v_gene: TRBV20-1; CDR3aa: CSARPPLAGKAYNEQFF
v_gene: TRBV10-3; CDR3aa: CATAEGLEETQYF
v_gene: TRBV12-3/TRBV12-4; CDR3aa: CASSSEVGTEAFF
v_gene: TRBV12-3/TRBV12-4; CDR3aa: CASSSALGAPQYF